A single sample gave rise to the 16 T cell receptor beta chains below, sequenced in a study of blood T cells in healthy people across ages. With a J-beta primer mix and a sample-barcoded 5' primer, a second PCR ran about 6 to 11 cycles. MiXCR, run by TCRdb on the 5' RACE reads, gives a single entry per CDR3 protein. The top ten clones hold roughly 8.2% of a sample with some 1.7 million distinct CDR3 sequences, roughly 27% of them seen once. The sequenced sample was blood. The receptors were sampled from a young woman in good health.

This clonotype was detected only a few times. The J gene is TRBJ2-2, the V gene TRBV5-1; possible D gene TRBD1, 5 bases. V dropped 4 bases and J dropped 0 bases, with 13 bases sitting between them. The CDR3 is made up of 16 amino acids. From germline, CDR1 is SGHRS and CDR2 YFSETQ. Written as DNA, the CDR3 is TGCGCCAGCAGCCAAGGGGCGCAGGCGAACACCGGGGAGCTGTTTTTT. As protein: CASSQGAQANTGELFF.

This sequence joins TRBV2 and TRBJ2-3, with TRBD2 identical over 14 bases. Germline V CDR1 and CDR2: SNHLY, FYNNEI. This CDR3 has 14 amino acids. J gave up 10 bases and V 8 bases, and 8 bases lay outside the gene matches. The CDR3 DNA reads TGTGCCAGCGGGACTAGCGGGAGTCGGGTATCGCAGTATTTT. It yields the protein CASGTSGSRVSQYF.

There are a few counts of this clonotype. V and J are TRBV7-6 and TRBJ1-3; D is possibly TRBD1 (6 bases). This CDR3 contains 16 residues. Trimming left V 2 bases short and J 2 bases short, with 13 bases between. The germline CDR1 and CDR2 sequences are SGHVS and FNYEAQ. CDR3 sequence (DNA): TGTGCCAGCAGCTTATCCCCTCAGGGGACTGGAAACACCATATATTTT. Its protein is CASSLSPQGTGNTIYF.

This clonotype was picked up a small number of times. The CDR3 DNA reads as TGTGCCAGCAGCCTCGGACAGGGAAGGCGTAAGTTCTTC. Its protein product is CASSLGQGRRKFF. The J gene is TRBJ2-1, the V gene TRBV7-9, with 8 bases aligning to TRBD1. The J segment lost 14 bases and the V segment lost 5 bases, leaving 11 bases of the junction unmatched. The CDR3 consists of 13 residues. CDR1 SEHNR and CDR2 FQNEAQ come from the germline V gene (reference sequence).

This chain links TRBV5-1 with TRBJ2-7; 9 bases align to TRBD1. The CDR3 has 15 amino acids. Germline trimming cut 4 bases from V and 6 bases from J; bases unmatched to any gene: 11. Germline CDR1 is SGHRS and CDR2 is YFSETQ. CDR3 sequence reads: CASSPGRDRVREQYF. CDR3 nucleotides: TGCGCCAGCAGCCCGGGGCGGGACAGGGTCCGCGAGCAGTACTTC. Full variable domain (missing parts from reference TRBV5-1 and TRBJ2-7): KAGVTQTPRYLIKTRGQQVTLSCSPISGHRSVSWYQQTPGQGLQFLFEYFSETQRNKGNFPGRFSGRQFSNSRSEMNVSTLELGDSALYLCASSPGRDRVREQYFGPGTRLTVT.

In this sample, this clonotype turned up many times. The chain has TRBV29-1 and TRBJ2-1, with D maybe TRBD2 (6 bases). The CDR3 length is 17 residues. Trimming left V 4 bases short and J 0 bases short, with 19 bases between. Germline values: CDR1 SQVTM, CDR2 ANQGSEA. The CDR3: CSVGEGGGIRSYNEQFF. The CDR3 region has the DNA TGCAGCGTTGGCGAGGGTGGCGGGATTCGCTCCTACAATGAGCAGTTCTTC.

Of note for this clonotype: This may be a read error, as it is one base from a much larger clone. The J gene is TRBJ2-4, the V gene TRBV29-1; D remains ambiguous. This CDR3 has 12 residues. The germline CDR1 and CDR2 sequences are SQVTM and ANQGSEA. V lost 7 bases, J lost 0 bases, and 7 bases lay in between. The DNA of the CDR3 is TGCAGCGGTGATGGAGCCAAAAACATTCAGTACTTC. Protein: CSGDGAKNIQYF.

The gene calls are TRBV2 and TRBJ1-2, with 9 bases lining up with TRBD1. The length of the CDR3 is 14 residues. Trimming cost V 8 bases and J 4 bases; bases outside gene matches: 8. CDR1 and CDR2 from the germline V gene are SNHLY and FYNNEI. The CDR3: CASWRQGVSYGYTF. Written as DNA, the CDR3 is TGTGCCAGCTGGCGACAGGGGGTTAGCTATGGCTACACCTTC.

This clonotype was found many times. V gene TRBV12-3 or TRBV12-4 combines with J gene TRBJ1-2; tentatively, D is TRBD1 (6 bases). The CDR3 length is 14 residues. V lost 7 bases and J lost 3, with 15 bases in between. The CDR3 sequence: CASTIQGFYYGYTF. For the CDR3, the DNA is TGTGCCAGCACCATACAGGGTTTCTACTATGGCTACACCTTC.

A word on this clonotype: A read error may account for a junction end that differs from germline. This sequence joins TRBV28 and TRBJ2-7; no clear D gene. Germline CDR1 MDHEN, CDR2 SYDVKM. This CDR3 contains 15 residues. This chain's CDR3 is CARSPQTLPLYEQYF. The CDR3 coding sequence is TGTGCCCGCAGTCCCCAGACCCTCCCCCTCTACGAGCAGTACTTC. The full variable domain, its missing parts supplied by reference TRBV28 and TRBJ2-7, is DVKVTQSSRYLVKRTGEKVFLECVQDMDHENMFWYRQDPGLGLRLIYFSYDVKMKEKGDIPEGYSVSREKKERFSLILESASTNQTSMYLCARSPQTLPLYEQYFGPGTRLTVT.

This clonotype was seen only a few times. The genes are TRBV12-3 or TRBV12-4 and TRBJ2-1; D is undetermined. Trimming cost V 6 bases and J 13 bases, with 22 bases left between them. The CDR3 covers 14 residues. The CDR3 coding sequence is TGTGCCAGCAGCTCAAAGTACACGGCCGTCATTCAGTTCTTC. It specifies CASSSKYTAVIQFF.

With regard to this clonotype: A single base separates this from a much larger clone, so it may be a read error. The chain combines TRBV3-1 with TRBJ2-7; unclear D gene. Trimming took 4 bases from V and 0 from J, leaving 10 bases between them. The CDR3 contains 14 residues. Germline CDR1 LGHDT, CDR2 YNNKEL (reference sequence). This chain's CDR3 is CASSRLSPSYEQYF. The CDR3 coding sequence is TGTGCCAGCAGCCGTCTCTCCCCCTCCTACGAGCAGTACTTC.

This clonotype was detected many times. The CDR3 DNA sequence: TGTGCCACCAGTGAGGCAGAGACCCAGTACTTC. This gives the protein CATSEAETQYF. The chain is built from TRBV24-1 and TRBJ2-5; D is unresolved. Between the trimmed V and J ends, which lost 4 bases and 4 bases, there was a span of 3 bases. CDR1 is KGHDR, CDR2 SFDVKD, per germline. The CDR3 covers 11 residues.

On this clonotype: Its ends do not fully match the called genes, so a read error is possible. The chain links TRBV7-2 to TRBJ2-7, with D possibly TRBD1 on 5 matching bases. Germline values: CDR1 SGHTA, CDR2 FQGNSA. This CDR3 region has 13 residues. As DNA, the CDR3 is TGTGCCAGCCAGGGTTGGCCCTCCTACGGGCAGTACTTC. It encodes CASQGWPSYGQYF.

This clonotype was seen only a few times. A read error may produce the germline difference seen at one junction end. The chain is built from TRBV29-1 and TRBJ2-1, with TRBD2 identical over 8 bases. The CDR3 extends over 15 amino acids. CDR1 is SQVTM and CDR2 is ANQGSEA in the germline V gene. The DNA of the CDR3 is TGCAGCGTTTCCCCAAGGGTAGCGGGAATCAATGAGCGGTTCTTC. Amino acid sequence: CSVSPRVAGINERFF.

The V and J genes are TRBV9 and TRBJ2-3; TRBD1 aligns across 8 bases. This CDR3 is 16 amino acids long. With 2 bases clipped from V and 11 bases from J, the junction kept 16 bases outside the gene matches. From germline, CDR1 is SGDLS and CDR2 YYNGEE. The CDR3 region has the DNA TGTGCCAGCAGCGTCTCGGGGACAGGAACATCCCCTCGGCAGTATTTT. Amino acids: CASSVSGTGTSPRQYF.